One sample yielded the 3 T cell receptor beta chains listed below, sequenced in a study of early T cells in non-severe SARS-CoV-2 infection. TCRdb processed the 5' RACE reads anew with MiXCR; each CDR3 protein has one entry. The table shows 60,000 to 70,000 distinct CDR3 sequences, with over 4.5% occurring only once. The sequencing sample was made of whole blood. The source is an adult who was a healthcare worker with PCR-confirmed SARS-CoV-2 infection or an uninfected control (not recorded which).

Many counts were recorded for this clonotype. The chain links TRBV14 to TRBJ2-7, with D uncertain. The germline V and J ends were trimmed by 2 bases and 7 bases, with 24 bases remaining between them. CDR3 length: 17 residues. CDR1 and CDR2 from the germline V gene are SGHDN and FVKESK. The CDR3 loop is CASSQLFPPGRLGEQYF. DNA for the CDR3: TGTGCCAGCAGCCAACTTTTCCCCCCGGGTCGCCTGGGGGAGCAGTACTTC.

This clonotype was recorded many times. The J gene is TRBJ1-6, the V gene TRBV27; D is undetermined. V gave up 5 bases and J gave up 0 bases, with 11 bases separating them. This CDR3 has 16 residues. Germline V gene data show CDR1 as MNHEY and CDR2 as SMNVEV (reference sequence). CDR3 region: CASSTVRGSYNSPLHF. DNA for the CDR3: TGTGCCAGCAGTACCGTCCGGGGCTCCTATAATTCACCCCTCCACTTT.

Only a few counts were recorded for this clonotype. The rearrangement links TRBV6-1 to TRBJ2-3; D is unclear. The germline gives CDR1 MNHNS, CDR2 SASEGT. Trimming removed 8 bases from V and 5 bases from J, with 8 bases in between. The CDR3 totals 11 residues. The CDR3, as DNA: TGTGCCAGCCAATTGATAGATACGCAGTATTTT. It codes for CASQLIDTQYF.